Below, 31 T cell receptor beta chains from the same sample are listed, as sequenced in a study of cytomegalovirus exposure and HLA in healthy donors. PCR involved 60 Vbeta and 13 Jbeta primers. Profiled with immunoSEQ multiplex PCR; TCRdb holds only in-frame clones, not every one. The sample shows 180,000 or so clones, 80% of them seen only once. Material for sequencing was PBMCs. These receptors originate from a woman in her forties or fifties in good health and CMV-seropositive.

The chain links TRBV5-1 to TRBJ2-6; 8 nucleotides agree with TRBD2. The V gene end was trimmed by 5 bases and the J gene end by 2 bases; junction bases not matched to a gene: 9. Germline V lookup: CDR1 SGHRS, CDR2 YFSETQ. This CDR3 has 17 residues. For the CDR3, the DNA is TGCGCCAGCAGATTAACGTCCGGGGGGGCTGGGGCCAACGTCCTGACTTTC. This codes for CASRLTSGGAGANVLTF.

The J gene is TRBJ2-7, the V gene TRBV6-5; D perhaps matches TRBD1 (5 bases). CDR1 MNHEY and CDR2 SVGAGI come from the germline V gene. The V end lost 5 bases, the J end lost 5 bases, and 13 bases lay between the germline ends. This CDR3 has 13 residues. The CDR3 reads CASSGRGWHEQYF. CDR3 DNA: TGTGCCAGCAGTGGTAGGGGTTGGCACGAGCAGTACTTC.

The chain combines TRBV11-2 with TRBJ2-4, with no clear D. This CDR3 is 17 amino acids long. V was clipped by 3 bases and J by 8 bases, with 23 bases between them. Germline V gene lookup returns CDR1 SGHAT and CDR2 FQNNGV. The CDR3 bases are TGTGCCAGCAGCTTGACCCCCCGGCCCGCCGCTGAGGACATTCAGTACTTC. Its protein product is CASSLTPRPAAEDIQYF. Based on the CDR3 plus reference TRBV11-2 and TRBJ2-4, the full variable domain is EAGVAQSPRYKIIEKRQSVAFWCNPISGHATLYWYQQILGQGPKLLIQFQNNGVVDDSQLPKDRFSAERLKGVDSTLKIQPAKLEDSAVYLCASSLTPRPAAEDIQYFGAGTRLSVL.

This clone was detected only a few times. V is TRBV9 and J is TRBJ1-2; D may be TRBD1 (6 bases). Trimming took 3 bases from V and 8 from J, leaving 17 bases between them. In germline, CDR1 is SGDLS, CDR2 YYNGEE. The CDR3 sequence is 14 residues long. The CDR3 DNA follows: TGTGCCAGCAGCGAGCCCTTCAGGGGAGGGGGCTACACCTTC. As protein: CASSEPFRGGGYTF.

This clone was found once. This chain joins TRBV9 and TRBJ2-1; 9 nucleotides match TRBD2. V was clipped by 2 bases and J by 13 bases; unmatched bases: 13. Germline CDR1 SGDLS, CDR2 YYNGEE. The CDR3 has 15 amino acids. CDR3 in amino acids: CASSVGAYEREDQFF. CDR3 nucleotides: TGTGCCAGCAGCGTTGGGGCCTATGAGCGGGAGGACCAGTTCTTC.

The chain links TRBV6-6 to TRBJ1-2; D is possibly TRBD1 (5 bases). The V gene lost 8 bases and the J gene lost 3 bases, with 13 bases spanning the gap. This CDR3 spans 13 amino acids. Germline CDR1 is MNHNY and CDR2 is SVGAGI (reference sequence). The CDR3 DNA follows: TGTGCCAGCTTAGGCACAGGTTACTATGGCTACACCTTC. It yields the protein CASLGTGYYGYTF.

The chain is built from TRBV10-2 and TRBJ2-1; TRBD2 matches at 7 bases. The germline gives CDR1 WSHSY, CDR2 SAAADI. The CDR3 consists of 18 residues. V lost 0 bases, J lost 8 bases, and 16 bases stayed unmatched. CDR3: CASSESISGLGVWDEQFF. CDR3 sequence (DNA): TGCGCCAGCAGTGAGTCGATTTCCGGACTAGGGGTCTGGGATGAGCAGTTCTTC.

This clone was counted once. The chain employs TRBV28 and TRBJ2-7; D possibly corresponds to TRBD1 (5 bases). Trimming cost V 3 bases and J 1 base, with 13 bases left between them. Germline assignment: CDR1 MDHEN and CDR2 SYDVKM. The length of the CDR3 is 15 residues. In nucleotides, the CDR3 is TGTGCCAGCAGTTTCCTGCAGGGCGCTTCCTACGAGCAGTACTTC. Translating gives CASSFLQGASYEQYF.

J is TRBJ1-6 and V is TRBV4-2; no definite D call. The ends were cut back, 4 bases at V and 7 bases at J, with 11 bases in the middle. The CDR3 is 14 residues long. The V gene's germline CDR1 is LGHNA and CDR2 YNFKEQ. Here the CDR3 DNA reads TGTGCCAGCAGCCCACAGTGGGTGAATTCACCCCTCCACTTT. This translates into CASSPQWVNSPLHF.

The chain recombines TRBV19 with TRBJ2-7; D is uncertain. Trimming took off 5 bases at V and 0 bases at J, with 8 bases between the two ends. Looked up from germline, CDR1 is LNHDA and CDR2 is SQIVND (reference sequence). This CDR3 spans 13 amino acids. CDR3 DNA: TGTGCCAGTAGTTCAGGTAACTCCTACGAGCAGTACTTC. It specifies CASSSGNSYEQYF.

Only one count was recorded for this clone. The V gene is TRBV13, the J gene TRBJ2-3; D perhaps matches TRBD2 (5 bases). This CDR3 contains 16 residues. The germline V and J ends were trimmed by 5 bases and 4 bases, with 19 bases remaining between them. CDR1 is PRHDT, CDR2 FYEKMQ, per germline (reference sequence). The CDR3 DNA is TGTGCCAGCAGCCCCGACTTCGGCCTAGCTGCAGATACGCAGTATTTT. Amino acids: CASSPDFGLAADTQYF. Full variable domain (missing parts from reference TRBV13 and TRBJ2-3): AAGVIQSPRHLIKEKRETATLKCYPIPRHDTVYWYQQGPGQDPQFLISFYEKMQSDKGSIPDRFSAQQFSDYHSELNMSSLELGDSALYFCASSPDFGLAADTQYFGPGTRLTVL.

The CDR3 region is CASSELAGTDTQYF. In DNA form, the CDR3 reads TGTGCCAGCAGTGAATTGGCAGGGACAGATACGCAGTATTTT. The chain links TRBV6-4 to TRBJ2-3; D is possibly TRBD1 (5 bases). The CDR3 is 14 residues long. V was shortened by 3 bases and J by 3 bases, with 10 bases between the two germline ends. Per the germline V gene, CDR1 is MRHNA and CDR2 is SNTAGT.

The chain is built from TRBV6-5 and TRBJ2-1; 7 bases are shared with TRBD2. This CDR3 comprises 11 residues. Unmatched junction bases numbered 4, after V lost 7 bases and J lost 10 bases. CDR1 MNHEY and CDR2 SVGAGI come from the germline V gene. The chain's CDR3 is CASTPGREQFF. CDR3 bases: TGTGCCAGCACCCCCGGGAGGGAGCAGTTCTTC.

The chain is built from TRBV7-9 and TRBJ2-1, with D perhaps matching TRBD1 (5 bases). The CDR3 contains 16 residues. The germline V and J ends were trimmed by 4 bases and 6 bases, with 19 bases remaining between them. The V gene's germline CDR1 is SEHNR and CDR2 FQNEAQ (reference sequence). The CDR3 is CASSSQGADLLNEQFF. CDR3 sequence (DNA): TGTGCCAGCAGCTCCCAAGGGGCGGACCTACTCAATGAGCAGTTCTTC.

The chain carries TRBV27 and TRBJ1-1; D gene ambiguous. Germline loops: CDR1 MNHEY, CDR2 SMNVEV (reference sequence). The ends were cut back, 5 bases at V and 0 bases at J, with 10 bases in the middle. The CDR3 length is 14 residues. CDR3 loop: CASSRPGVNTEAFF. The CDR3 DNA sequence: TGTGCCAGCAGTCGCCCCGGGGTGAACACTGAAGCTTTCTTT.

V gene TRBV14 combines with J gene TRBJ2-7, with TRBD2 identical over 13 bases. V trimming: 1 base; J trimming: 6 bases; junction bases outside the gene matches: 3. Germline CDR1 SGHDN, CDR2 FVKESK. The CDR3 runs to 15 residues. The CDR3 loop is CASSQGTSGSGEQYF. CDR3 nucleotides: TGTGCCAGCAGCCAAGGGACTAGCGGGAGTGGCGAGCAGTACTTC.

On this clone: At one end, the junction sequence differs from germline, possibly due to a read error. The chain couples TRBV30 to TRBJ1-4; the D gene is possibly TRBD1 (5 bases). The CDR3 runs 13 residues. Germline V gene data show CDR1 as GTSNPN and CDR2 as SVGIG (reference sequence). CDR3 DNA: TGTGCCTGGATGGCAGGGACTACTGAAAAACTGTTTTTT. It codes for CAWMAGTTEKLFF.

The chain links TRBV7-3 to TRBJ2-2; 8 bases line up with TRBD2. This CDR3 spans 17 amino acids. V lost 1 base, J lost 5 bases, and 9 bases stayed unmatched. Germline V CDR1 and CDR2: SGHTA, FQGTGA. CDR3 bases: TGTGCCAGCAGCTTAAACCCCCTTAGCGGGGCTACCGGGGAGCTGTTTTTT. It encodes CASSLNPLSGATGELFF.

The chain employs TRBV5-4 and TRBJ2-3, with 9 bases identical to TRBD2. The length of the CDR3 is 20 residues. The V gene end was trimmed by 1 base and the J gene end by 0 bases; junction bases not matched to a gene: 15. From germline, CDR1 is SGHNT and CDR2 YYREEE (reference sequence). CDR3 region: CASSLPASGENYLSTDTQYF. DNA of the CDR3: TGTGCCAGCAGCTTGCCGGCTAGCGGGGAGAACTACCTTAGCACAGATACGCAGTATTTT.

The rearrangement uses TRBV7-9 and TRBJ2-5, with D possibly TRBD2 on 7 matching bases. The germline gives CDR1 SEHNR, CDR2 FQNEAQ (reference sequence). The ends were cut back, 0 bases at V and 4 bases at J, with 9 bases in the middle. The CDR3 runs to 14 residues. The DNA of the CDR3 is TGTGCCAGCAGCTTAGCGGGGGGGCCAGAGACCCAGTACTTC. Translated: CASSLAGGPETQYF. The full variable domain, completed using reference TRBV7-9 and TRBJ2-5, is DTGVSQNPRHKITKRGQNVTFRCDPISEHNRLYWYRQTLGQGPEFLTYFQNEAQLEKSRLLSDRFSAERPKGSFSTLEIQRTEQGDSAMYLCASSLAGGPETQYFGPGTRLLVL.

This clone was counted a few times. The chain carries TRBV5-1 and TRBJ1-3, with unresolved D. V shed 0 bases and J shed 0 bases, with 10 bases lying between them. This CDR3 is 16 amino acids long. Germline V gene lookup returns CDR1 SGHRS and CDR2 YFSETQ. This CDR3 reads CASSLEPGDSGNTIYF. The CDR3 DNA follows: TGCGCCAGCAGCTTGGAACCGGGAGACTCTGGAAACACCATATATTTT.

The rearrangement links TRBV6-5 to TRBJ1-5, with 7 nucleotides matching TRBD1. The CDR3 is 15 amino acids. Per germline, CDR1 MNHEY and CDR2 SVGAGI. Trimming removed 4 bases from V and 4 bases from J; junction bases left unmatched: 7. DNA for the CDR3: TGTGCCAGCAGTTCGGACAGGCGCCTAAATCAGCCCCAGCATTTT. Encoded protein: CASSSDRRLNQPQHF.

The chain recombines TRBV7-6 with TRBJ2-5; no definite D call. V shed 1 base and J shed 7 bases, with 13 bases lying between them. CDR3 length: 14 amino acids. CDR1 SGHVS and CDR2 FNYEAQ come from the germline V gene. The CDR3 spells CASSLGGDLGTQYF. CDR3 in DNA: TGTGCCAGCAGCTTAGGTGGCGACTTGGGGACCCAGTACTTC. The variable domain in full, completed from reference TRBV7-6 and TRBJ2-5, reads GAGVSQSPRYKVTKRGQDVALRCDPISGHVSLYWYRQALGQGPEFLTYFNYEAQQDKSGLPNDRFSAERPEGSISTLTIQRTEQRDSAMYRCASSLGGDLGTQYFGPGTRLLVL.

There are a few counts of this clone. The rearrangement links TRBV10-3 to TRBJ2-6, with 7 bases that match TRBD1. With 6 bases clipped from V and 4 bases from J, the junction kept 6 bases outside the gene matches. Looked up from germline, CDR1 is ENHRY and CDR2 is SYGVKD. The CDR3 consists of 15 residues. CDR3 coding DNA: TGTGCCATCAGCGAGACAGGGCTCGGGGCCAACGTCCTGACTTTC. It codes for CAISETGLGANVLTF.

The chain employs TRBV9 and TRBJ1-2; 8 bases map to TRBD1. This CDR3 region has 17 residues. Germline lookup yields CDR1 SGDLS and CDR2 YYNGEE. V lost 1 base, J lost 8 bases, and 16 bases stayed unmatched. The CDR3 nucleotides read TGTGCCAGCAGCGTAACCTCTGGACAGGGCGGGGCTGGAGGCTACACCTTC. Translated: CASSVTSGQGGAGGYTF.

Turning to this clone: Other DNA sequences in the sample encode the same CDR3. The chain uses TRBV11-2 and TRBJ2-7, with 8 bases lining up with TRBD2. With 2 bases clipped from V and 7 bases from J, the junction kept 13 bases outside the gene matches. Germline V gene sequence: CDR1 SGHAT, CDR2 FQNNGV. This CDR3 comprises 16 residues. The CDR3 reads CASSLPGSSGMREQYF. In DNA form, the CDR3 reads TGTGCCAGCAGCTTACCCGGTAGTAGCGGGATGAGGGAGCAGTACTTC.

The gene calls are TRBV19 and TRBJ1-2, with 9 bases identical to TRBD1. V shed 5 bases and J 3 bases; nucleotides not matched to a gene: 4. The CDR3 extends over 14 amino acids. Germline V gives CDR1 LNHDA, CDR2 SQIVND (reference sequence). The CDR3 DNA reads TGTGCCAGTAGTGCAGGGACAGGGCACTATGGCTACACCTTC. Translation: CASSAGTGHYGYTF.

V usage is TRBV7-3 and J usage is TRBJ2-7, with 8 bases that match TRBD1. The CDR3 loop spans 14 amino acids. After removal of 5 bases from V and 2 bases from J, the junction contained 5 bases not matched to a gene. Germline loops: CDR1 SGHTA, CDR2 FQGTGA. CDR3 residues: CASSPRTGPYEQYF. The CDR3 nucleotides read TGTGCCAGCAGCCCCCGGACAGGGCCCTACGAGCAGTACTTC.

This clone came up a few times. The chain combines TRBV19 with TRBJ2-7, with a weak D call TRBD1 (5 bases). V lost 7 bases and J 0 bases, leaving 10 bases between the germline ends. The germline V gene has CDR1 LNHDA and CDR2 SQIVND (reference sequence). This CDR3 has 13 residues. The CDR3 loop is CASTGMSSYEQYF. The CDR3 bases are TGTGCCAGTACAGGGATGAGCTCCTACGAGCAGTACTTC.

The chain uses TRBV19 and TRBJ2-7; 7 bases map to TRBD2. The germline V gene has CDR1 LNHDA and CDR2 SQIVND (reference sequence). The CDR3 is made up of 15 amino acids. V trimming: 2 bases; J trimming: 5 bases; junction bases outside the gene matches: 9. DNA of the CDR3: TGTGCCAGTAGTATATCGGCGGGAGCGGCGGACGAGCAGTACTTC. It translates to CASSISAGAADEQYF.

In this sample, this clone turned up once. The chain recombines TRBV6-4 with TRBJ1-2; TRBD1 is a possible D gene (6 bases). This CDR3 is 14 amino acids long. Between the trimmed V and J ends, which lost 6 bases and 8 bases, there was a span of 19 bases. Germline-derived CDR1 and CDR2 are MRHNA and SNTAGT. The CDR3 region is CASSADRQTKGYTF. The CDR3 DNA reads as TGTGCCAGCAGCGCGGACAGACAGACTAAAGGCTACACCTTC.